This T cell receptor (beta chain) originates from a study of blood T cell repertoires in COVID-19. About the research overall: Sites across the United States, Italy and Spain contributed samples from acute and convalescent COVID-19.

In the authors' workflow: Quantification of nucleated cells was approximated via reference gene primer amplification. Only in-frame clones appear in the TCRdb table, and some are missing; sequencing was by immunoSEQ multiplex PCR. From that table come the V and J calls and clone size; the DNA was used to work out D and trimming. The profile shows a few hundred thousand clones, 88% of them singletons. The CDR3 is 14 residues long. Germline CDR1 and CDR2: LNHDA and SQIVND (reference sequence). With 7 bases removed from V and 2 bases from J, the gap between germline ends came to 12 bases. The rearrangement uses TRBV19 and TRBJ1-5, with a tentative D call TRBD1 (5 bases). Sequenced input: peripheral blood. The TCR sequence derives from an elderly man with acute or convalescent COVID-19. The CDR3: CASNGQGGNQPQHF. DNA for the CDR3: TGTGCCAGTAATGGTCAGGGTGGCAATCAGCCCCAGCATTTT. Supplemented by reference TRBV19 and TRBJ1-5, the full variable domain reads DGGITQSPKYLFRKEGQNVTLSCEQNLNHDAMYWYRQDPGQGLRLIYYSQIVNDFQKGDIAEGYSVSREKKESFPLTVTSAQKNPTAFYLCASNGQGGNQPQHFGDGTRLSIL.